The 7 T cell receptor beta chains given below trace back to one sample, sequenced in a study of CD8 T cells in Susac syndrome. Reverse transcription of about 0.5 to 1 ug RNA used random hexamers. TCRdb used MiXCR to reprocess the immunoSEQ multiplex PCR reads, holding one entry per CDR3 protein. Of about 160,000 distinct CDR3 sequences listed, about 92% are singletons. The material sequenced was CD4+ T cells from PBMCs. The receptors were gathered from a human donor in good health.

The V call is TRBV29-1, the J call TRBJ2-3; TRBD2 matches 9 bases. The ends lost 7 bases at V and 1 base at J; junction bases unmatched: 9. This CDR3 is 15 amino acids long. CDR1 is SQVTM, CDR2 ANQGSEA, per germline. The CDR3 DNA reads as TGCAGCGCTGCGGGGGGGACTAGGGGCACAGATACGCAGTATTTT. Translating it yields CSAAGGTRGTDTQYF.

The J gene is TRBJ2-7, the V gene TRBV6-5, with TRBD2 matching 7 bases. After removal of 6 bases from V and 1 base from J, the junction contained 9 bases not matched to a gene. The CDR3 totals 15 residues. Germline V gene data show CDR1 as MNHEY and CDR2 as SVGAGI. CDR3 bases: TGTGCCAGCAGCCCCCGCGCGGGAGCTTCCTACGAGCAGTACTTC. Its translation: CASSPRAGASYEQYF.

The chain is built from TRBV6-2 or TRBV6-3 and TRBJ2-7, with 9 nucleotides matching TRBD2. The V gene's germline CDR1 is MNHEY and CDR2 SVGEGT. The CDR3 length is 17 residues. V shed 2 bases and J 2 bases; nucleotides not matched to a gene: 10. The CDR3 loop reads CASSYDLAGIVTYEQYF. As DNA, the CDR3 is TGTGCCAGCAGTTACGACCTAGCGGGGATAGTTACCTACGAGCAGTACTTC.

This chain uses TRBV5-1 with TRBJ1-1; tentatively, D is TRBD1 (5 bases). There are 14 residues in the CDR3. Germline-derived CDR1 and CDR2 are SGHRS and YFSETQ. V was trimmed by 0 bases and J by 5 bases, leaving 11 bases between them. CDR3 nucleotides: TGCGCCAGCAGCTTGGGGGGCCAGACGACTGAAGCTTTCTTT. Protein: CASSLGGQTTEAFF.

V usage is TRBV7-2 and J usage is TRBJ2-4; 8 positions agree with TRBD1. The CDR3 is 13 residues long. Trimming cost V 9 bases and J 8 bases; bases outside gene matches: 9. Germline assignment: CDR1 SGHTA and CDR2 FQGNSA. The CDR3 is CASTYRGIDIQYF. CDR3 coding DNA: TGTGCCAGTACTTACAGGGGGATCGACATTCAGTACTTC. Full variable domain (outside the CDR3, taken from reference TRBV7-2 and TRBJ2-4): GAGVSQSPSNKVTEKGKDVELRCDPISGHTALYWYRQSLGQGLEFLIYFQGNSAPDKSGLPSDRFSAERTGGSVSTLTIQRTQQEDSAVYLCASTYRGIDIQYFGAGTRLSVL.

V gene TRBV28 combines with J gene TRBJ1-1; D call uncertain. The V gene lost 4 bases and the J gene lost 6 bases, with 9 bases spanning the gap. Germline CDR1 MDHEN, CDR2 SYDVKM. The CDR3 totals 12 residues. DNA of the CDR3: TGTGCCAGCAGTTCATCGGGATCTGAAGCTTTCTTT. Amino acids: CASSSSGSEAFF.

The rearrangement links TRBV24-1 to TRBJ2-1; 11 bases match TRBD2. Germline V gene sequence: CDR1 KGHDR, CDR2 SFDVKD. This CDR3 region has 16 residues. V lost 2 bases, J lost 4 bases, and 3 bases stayed unmatched. CDR3 sequence reads: CATSDWGTSGYNEQFF. DNA for the CDR3: TGTGCCACCAGTGATTGGGGGACTAGCGGTTACAATGAGCAGTTCTTC.